This T cell receptor beta chain was sequenced for a study of T-cell reconstitution after alpha-beta-depleted transplantation in children. Details on this clonotype: As yet, its antigen is unknown.

Preparation of the TCRbeta library used unique molecular identifiers. TCRdb used MiXCR to reprocess the PCR reads, holding one entry per CDR3 protein. The sample has 550,000 to 800,000 distinct CDR3 sequences; around 13% are singletons. Study conclusions and caveats: After transplant, high TCRbeta diversity at day 60 in some patients arose from surviving recipient T cells and thymic progenitors. T cells produced anew were the main source of T-cell counts and diversity one year after transplant. Reports say that about two months after transplant, the alpha-beta T cells came out of several hundred graft clones that had expanded.

V was clipped by 5 bases and J by 6 bases; unmatched bases: 22. The CDR3 is 18 residues long. CDR1 is MNHEY and CDR2 is SVGEGT in the germline V gene. The sequences come from PBMCs, collected before TCRalphabeta/CD19-depleted stem cell transplant. The sequence was collected from a girl aged 2-10 years with congenital amegakaryocytic thrombocytopenia, due to receive a stem cell transplant. The V and J genes are TRBV6-2 or TRBV6-3 and TRBJ2-7; 7 nucleotides align to TRBD2. CDR3 in DNA: TGTGCCAGCAGTCGACGGGCGGGGGACCGCTTGTTCGCTCCCGAGCAGTACTTC. Its translation is CASSRRAGDRLFAPEQYF.